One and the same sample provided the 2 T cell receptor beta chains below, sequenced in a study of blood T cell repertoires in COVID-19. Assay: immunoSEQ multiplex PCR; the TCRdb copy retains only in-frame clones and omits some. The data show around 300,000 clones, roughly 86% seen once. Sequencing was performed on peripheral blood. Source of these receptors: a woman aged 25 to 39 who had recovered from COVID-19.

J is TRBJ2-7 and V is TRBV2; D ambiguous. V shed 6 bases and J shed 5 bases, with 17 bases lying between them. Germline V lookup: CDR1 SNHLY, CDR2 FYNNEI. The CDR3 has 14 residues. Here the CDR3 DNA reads TGTGCCAGCAGGTCCATACGACCCGACAACGAGCAGTACTTC. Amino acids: CASRSIRPDNEQYF.

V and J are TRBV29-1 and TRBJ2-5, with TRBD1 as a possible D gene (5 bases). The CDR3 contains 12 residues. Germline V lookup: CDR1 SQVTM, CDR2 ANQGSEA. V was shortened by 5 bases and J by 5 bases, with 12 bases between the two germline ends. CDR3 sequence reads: CSVLRDLETQYF. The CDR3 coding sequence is TGCAGCGTTCTCAGGGATTTGGAGACCCAGTACTTC.